This T cell receptor beta chain was retrieved from a study of blood T cell repertoires in COVID-19. About the study: Samples of COVID-19 (acute and convalescent) were obtained from the United States, Italy and Spain. Sample material is recorded as cDNA or gDNA derived from T cells, B-cell-depleted T cells, or PBMCs.

Seattle participants joined during active infection and were tracked over time. Source study methods: From reference gene primer amplification, estimates of nucleated cell counts were derived. Sequencing was performed with immunoSEQ multiplex PCR; in TCRdb, only in-frame clones are kept and a portion is missing. V, J and clone size are taken as reported in that table, and D and trimming were inferred from the DNA itself. The data contain under 200,000 clones, around 84% of them seen just once; the ten biggest clones take up roughly 2.4%. Per germline, CDR1 SGHTA and CDR2 FQGNSA. The CDR3 is 15 residues long. V was trimmed by 0 bases and J by 7 bases, leaving 16 bases between them.

Input material: peripheral blood. The sequence was obtained from a woman over 75 with COVID-19, enrolled during active disease. The J gene is TRBJ2-7, the V gene TRBV7-2; no clear D gene. Here the CDR3 DNA reads TGTGCCAGCAGCTTAGCGCAAAGCGCCAGAGGAGAGCAGTACTTC. This sequence encodes CASSLAQSARGEQYF.